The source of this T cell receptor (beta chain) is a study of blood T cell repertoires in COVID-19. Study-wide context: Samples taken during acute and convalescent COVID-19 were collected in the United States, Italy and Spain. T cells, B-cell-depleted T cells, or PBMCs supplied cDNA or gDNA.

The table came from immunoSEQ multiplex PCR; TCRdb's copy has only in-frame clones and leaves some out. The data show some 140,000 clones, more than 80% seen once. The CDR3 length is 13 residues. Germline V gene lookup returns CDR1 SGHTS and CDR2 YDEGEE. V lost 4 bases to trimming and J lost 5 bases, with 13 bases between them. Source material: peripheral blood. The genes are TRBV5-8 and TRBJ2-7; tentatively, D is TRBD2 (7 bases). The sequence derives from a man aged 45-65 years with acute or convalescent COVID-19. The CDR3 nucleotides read TGTGCCAGCAGCCCGCCGGGGGGCGACGAGCAGTACGTC. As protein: CASSPPGGDEQYV.